Shown below are 27 T cell receptor beta chains from a single sample sequenced in a study of blood T cell repertoires in COVID-19 (dated by TCRdb to the early 2020s). Library creation used the immunoSEQ multiplex PCR assay. TCRdb's version of the immuneACCESS table is confined to in-frame rearrangements and falls short of the full clone set. An unresolved V gene accounts for under half of the shortfall where checked; the remainder is of unknown origin. A total of approximately 200,000 clones appear in this sample, about nine tenths of them only once. The top ten clones comprise roughly 4.5% of the sample. Sample: peripheral blood. The receptors stem from a man aged 50 to 59 with acute or convalescent COVID-19.

The J gene is TRBJ1-5, the V gene TRBV30; 8 nucleotides match TRBD1. The CDR3 contains 15 residues. Unmatched junction bases numbered 6, after V lost 2 bases and J lost 3 bases. Germline V gene sequence: CDR1 GTSNPN, CDR2 SVGIG (reference sequence). CDR3 nucleotides: TGTGCCTGGAGTACGGGACAGGTGCCCAATCAGCCCCAGCATTTT. This codes for CAWSTGQVPNQPQHF. Full variable domain (outside the CDR3, taken from reference TRBV30 and TRBJ1-5): SQTIHQWPATLVQPVGSPLSLECTVEGTSNPNLYWYRQAAGRGLQLLFYSVGIGQISSEVPQNLSASRPQDRQFILSSKKLLLSDSGFYLCAWSTGQVPNQPQHFGDGTRLSIL.

This clone was recorded only once. V gene TRBV10-3 combines with J gene TRBJ1-3, with TRBD1 matching 11 bases. The V gene end was trimmed by 6 bases and the J gene end by 6 bases; junction bases not matched to a gene: 4. The germline gives CDR1 ENHRY, CDR2 SYGVKD. The CDR3 is 14 amino acids. The chain's CDR3 is CAIRGQGDENTIYF. CDR3 nucleotide sequence: TGTGCCATCAGGGGACAGGGGGACGAAAACACCATATATTTT.

This chain uses TRBV4-1 with TRBJ2-5; the D gene is possibly TRBD1 (6 bases). The ends were cut back, 2 bases at V and 6 bases at J, with 19 bases in the middle. CDR1 and CDR2 from the germline V gene are MGHRA and YSYEKL. The CDR3 sequence is 16 residues long. The CDR3 DNA reads TGCGCCAGCAGCCAACCCGACCTAGAGGGGGTCCAGACCCAGTACTTC. It codes for CASSQPDLEGVQTQYF.

J is TRBJ2-2 and V is TRBV6-6, with TRBD1 matching over 8 bases. This CDR3 region has 14 residues. Trimming cost V 5 bases and J 5 bases; bases outside gene matches: 4. CDR1 is MNHNY, CDR2 SVGAGI, per germline (reference sequence). CDR3 sequence reads: CASSDRGKTGELFF. The CDR3 region has the DNA TGTGCCAGCAGTGACAGGGGAAAGACCGGGGAGCTGTTTTTT.

In its sample, this clone was seen a few times. V is TRBV7-9 and J is TRBJ2-3; 7 nucleotides agree with TRBD2. V lost 0 bases to trimming and J lost 2 bases; unmatched junction nucleotides: 8. This CDR3 has 17 amino acids. The germline V gene has CDR1 SEHNR and CDR2 FQNEAQ (reference sequence). The CDR3 reads CASSLAETAGVTDTQYF. The CDR3 bases are TGTGCCAGCAGCTTAGCCGAGACGGCGGGGGTCACAGATACGCAGTATTTT.

The chain uses TRBV5-1 and TRBJ1-2; 8 bases agree with TRBD1. Germline CDR1 SGHRS, CDR2 YFSETQ. CDR3 length: 17 residues. V lost 1 base to trimming and J lost 4 bases; unmatched junction nucleotides: 12. CDR3 in amino acids: CASSLTTGQAGGYGYTF. The CDR3 coding sequence is TGCGCCAGCAGCTTGACGACGGGACAGGCAGGCGGCTATGGCTACACCTTC.

V and J are TRBV7-3 and TRBJ2-3, with D perhaps TRBD2 (5 bases). Germline V gene sequence: CDR1 SGHTA, CDR2 FQGTGA. The CDR3 extends over 15 amino acids. V lost 2 bases and J 0 bases, leaving 9 bases between the germline ends. CDR3 residues: CASSLSLASTDTQYF. For the CDR3, the DNA is TGTGCCAGCAGCTTATCCCTAGCAAGCACAGATACGCAGTATTTT.

This sequence joins TRBV2 and TRBJ1-5; TRBD1 aligns across 10 bases. Losses at the gene ends were 6 bases for V and 4 bases for J; bases not matched to a gene: 9. CDR1 SNHLY and CDR2 FYNNEI come from the germline V gene. The CDR3 consists of 16 residues. This chain's CDR3 is CASRETGTGVNQPQHF. The CDR3 DNA reads as TGTGCCAGCAGGGAAACCGGGACAGGGGTGAATCAGCCCCAGCATTTT.

In its sample, this clone was seen once. This rearrangement joins TRBV18 to TRBJ1-5, with 8 nucleotides matching TRBD1. This CDR3 region has 17 residues. The V gene's germline CDR1 is KGHSH and CDR2 LQKENI. J lost 2 bases, V lost 1 base, and 7 bases had no gene match. CDR3 coding DNA: TGTGCCAGCTCACCACTGGCAGGGGACAGGCGCAATCAGCCCCAGCATTTT. Amino acid sequence: CASSPLAGDRRNQPQHF.

The CDR3 DNA follows: TGTGCCAGCAGCCCGCGAGGGGGGGAACACAATCAGCCCCAGCATTTT. Protein sequence: CASSPRGGEHNQPQHF. The rearrangement links TRBV7-9 to TRBJ1-5, with TRBD1 as a possible D gene (6 bases). The V end was cut by 5 bases, the J end by 3 bases, with 17 bases between. CDR3 size: 16 residues. Germline V gives CDR1 SEHNR, CDR2 FQNEAQ (reference sequence). The variable domain in full, with the rest retrieved from reference TRBV7-9 and TRBJ1-5, is DTGVSQNPRHKITKRGQNVTFRCDPISEHNRLYWYRQTLGQGPEFLTYFQNEAQLEKSRLLSDRFSAERPKGSFSTLEIQRTEQGDSAMYLCASSPRGGEHNQPQHFGDGTRLSIL.

The chain has TRBV7-9 and TRBJ1-2; no definite D call. V dropped 3 bases and J dropped 6 bases, with 14 bases sitting between them. The CDR3 runs to 14 residues. In germline, CDR1 is SEHNR, CDR2 FQNEAQ (reference sequence). CDR3 DNA sequence: TGTGCCAGCAGCTTTCGGGCGGGTCAGAATGGCTACACCTTC. Protein: CASSFRAGQNGYTF.

This clone has only one observation. The V and J genes are TRBV30 and TRBJ1-3; 8 bases are shared with TRBD1. Looked up from germline, CDR1 is GTSNPN and CDR2 is SVGIG (reference sequence). This CDR3 is 12 amino acids long. The V segment lost 4 bases and the J segment 11 bases; nucleotides outside the gene matches: 7. CDR3 loop: CAWKQGVFSIYF. The DNA of the CDR3 is TGTGCCTGGAAACAGGGGGTCTTCTCCATATATTTT.

This clone was detected many times. V usage is TRBV6-5 and J usage is TRBJ1-6, with no clear D. This CDR3 contains 15 residues. CDR1 is MNHEY, CDR2 SVGAGI, per germline. Trimming removed 4 bases from V and 6 bases from J, with 13 bases in between. In DNA form, the CDR3 reads TGTGCCAGCAGTTCTTTGGGCAACGGTAATTCACCCCTCCACTTT. Translating it yields CASSSLGNGNSPLHF.

The chain joins TRBV20-1 to TRBJ2-7, with a weak D call TRBD1 (6 bases). The CDR3 consists of 14 residues. V was clipped by 3 bases and J by 0 bases, with 12 bases between them. Germline V lookup: CDR1 DFQATT, CDR2 SNEGSKA (reference sequence). In DNA, the CDR3 is TGCAGTGCTAGTAGATGGGACACCTCCTACGAGCAGTACTTC. Its translation is CSASRWDTSYEQYF.

This clone has only a few counts. The chain has TRBV6-5 and TRBJ2-1; 12 bases map to TRBD1. Trimming removed 9 bases from V and 7 bases from J; junction bases left unmatched: 10. Germline CDR1 and CDR2: MNHEY and SVGAGI. This CDR3 is built from 15 residues. CDR3 in DNA: TGTGCCAGTAACTGGGGGACAGGGGGCCAGAATGAGCAGTTCTTC. As protein: CASNWGTGGQNEQFF.

The chain couples TRBV11-2 to TRBJ2-5; possible D gene TRBD2, 5 bases. V was cut by 5 bases and J by 0 bases, with 7 bases left in between. Germline CDR1 is SGHAT and CDR2 is FQNNGV. The CDR3 has 13 amino acids. The CDR3 nucleotides are TGTGCCAGCAGCCTCGGGAACCAAGAGACCCAGTACTTC. It encodes CASSLGNQETQYF.

This clone appeared once. The chain is built from TRBV3-1 (or the pseudogene TRBV3-2) and TRBJ2-5, with 11 bases aligning to TRBD1. The CDR3 is made up of 16 amino acids. CDR1 and CDR2 from the germline V gene are LGHDT and YNNKEL (reference sequence). V lost 5 bases to trimming and J lost 0 bases; unmatched junction nucleotides: 5. The CDR3 here is CASSGRDRGYQETQYF. The CDR3 region has the DNA TGTGCCAGCAGCGGCCGGGACAGGGGGTACCAAGAGACCCAGTACTTC.

The chain is built from TRBV19 and TRBJ1-6, with D unresolved. This CDR3 region has 14 residues. The V end was cut by 7 bases, the J end by 11 bases, with 18 bases between. CDR1 and CDR2 from the germline V gene are LNHDA and SQIVND (reference sequence). The CDR3 sequence: CASTQFGLVPPLHF. The DNA for the CDR3 is TGTGCCAGTACCCAGTTTGGTTTGGTCCCACCCCTCCACTTT.

The chain combines TRBV6-6 with TRBJ1-1; D is possibly TRBD1 (6 bases). The CDR3 is 14 amino acids. Germline lookup yields CDR1 MNHNY and CDR2 SVGAGI (reference sequence). V was trimmed by 6 bases and J by 6 bases, leaving 17 bases between them. CDR3 sequence reads: CASSSLRGSAEAFF. DNA for the CDR3: TGTGCCAGCAGCTCGCTCAGGGGTTCAGCTGAAGCTTTCTTT.

V usage is TRBV3-1 (or the pseudogene TRBV3-2) and J usage is TRBJ2-7, with a possible D match to TRBD2 (7 bases). This CDR3 has 16 residues. Trimming pared 1 base from V and 5 bases from J, leaving 18 bases between. CDR1 is LGHDT and CDR2 is YNNKEL in the germline V gene (reference sequence). The chain's CDR3 is CASSQGGGLDQDEQYF. As DNA, the CDR3 is TGTGCCAGCAGCCAAGGGGGGGGCCTCGACCAGGACGAGCAGTACTTC.

The V and J genes are TRBV6-5 and TRBJ1-5; D unresolved. Trimming removed 6 bases from V and 0 bases from J, with 9 bases in between. CDR3 length: 14 amino acids. Germline V gene sequence: CDR1 MNHEY, CDR2 SVGAGI. The CDR3: CASRETHSNQPQHF. CDR3 coding DNA: TGTGCCAGCAGAGAGACACATAGCAATCAGCCCCAGCATTTT.

This clone was seen only a few times. The chain combines TRBV19 with TRBJ2-1; maybe TRBD2 (7 bases). V was trimmed by 3 bases and J by 8 bases, leaving 20 bases between them. Germline V CDR1 and CDR2: LNHDA, SQIVND (reference sequence). The CDR3 consists of 16 residues. The CDR3 DNA reads as TGTGCCAGTAGTATGAGGATTGGGGGGGCACCCCATGAGCAGTTCTTC. Translated: CASSMRIGGAPHEQFF. The whole variable domain, remainder taken from reference TRBV19 and TRBJ2-1, is DGGITQSPKYLFRKEGQNVTLSCEQNLNHDAMYWYRQDPGQGLRLIYYSQIVNDFQKGDIAEGYSVSREKKESFPLTVTSAQKNPTAFYLCASSMRIGGAPHEQFFGPGTRLTVL.

Here the CDR3 DNA reads TGTGCCAGCAGCTTAACGCTCGGCGGAGATGGCTACACCTTC. It codes for CASSLTLGGDGYTF. This rearrangement joins TRBV7-3 to TRBJ1-2; D remains ambiguous. Germline V lookup: CDR1 SGHTA, CDR2 FQGTGA. The V end lost 0 bases, the J end lost 6 bases, and 11 bases lay between the germline ends. This CDR3 has 14 amino acids.

This clone was counted between two and nine times. The chain recombines TRBV2 with TRBJ2-2; TRBD1 aligns across 7 bases. J was trimmed by 6 bases and V by 5 bases; bases with no gene match: 12. This CDR3 is 16 amino acids long. Germline V gives CDR1 SNHLY, CDR2 FYNNEI. In DNA form, the CDR3 reads TGTGCCAGCAGTACCTCGACAGGGACCCACCCCGGGGAGCTGTTTTTT. It is translated as CASSTSTGTHPGELFF.

The sample holds one count of this clone. The rearrangement links TRBV3-1 (or the pseudogene TRBV3-2) to TRBJ1-5, with D perhaps matching TRBD1 (5 bases). The germline V gene encodes CDR1 LGHDT and CDR2 YNNKEL (reference sequence). Trimming cost V 1 base and J 2 bases, with 9 bases left between them. The CDR3 totals 15 residues. The CDR3 nucleotides are TGTGCCAGCAGCCAAGCTTTCAGGGGCAATCAGCCCCAGCATTTT. This sequence encodes CASSQAFRGNQPQHF.

This clone was detected a few times. The chain couples TRBV10-1 to TRBJ1-1, with D tentatively TRBD1 (5 bases). CDR1 and CDR2 (germline): WNHNN, SYGVQD (reference sequence). Trimming left V 3 bases short and J 4 bases short, with 9 bases between. This CDR3 contains 13 residues. The CDR3 reads CASSDRRGTEAFF. The CDR3 DNA follows: TGCGCCAGCAGTGACCGGAGGGGCACTGAAGCTTTCTTT.

The V call is TRBV10-3, the J call TRBJ1-5; 7 nucleotides line up with TRBD1. Germline trimming cut 2 bases from V and 6 bases from J; bases unmatched to any gene: 1. CDR1 and CDR2 (germline): ENHRY, SYGVKD. This CDR3 contains 13 residues. The CDR3 is CAISEQGGQPQHF. The CDR3 DNA is TGTGCCATCAGTGAGCAGGGGGGTCAGCCCCAGCATTTT.